These 2 T cell receptor beta chains were sequenced from one sample in a study of T-cell reconstitution after alpha-beta-depleted transplantation in children. A library of TCRbeta sequences, prepared with unique molecular identifiers, was generated. One entry per CDR3 protein results from TCRdb running MiXCR on the PCR reads. This sample yields about 300,000 distinct CDR3 sequences, of which roughly 9.1% are seen a single time; just under 7.5% belongs to the top ten. Material: PBMCs, obtained before TCRalphabeta/CD19-depleted stem cell transplant. The receptors shown here come from a boy in the first two years of life with acute myeloid leukemia, due to receive a stem cell transplant.

A single count supports this clonotype. One base away lies a much larger clone, so this may be a sequencing read error. The chain's CDR3 is CASSLASGRENDQFF. The CDR3 coding sequence is TGTGCCAGCAGCTTAGCTAGCGGGAGGGAAAATGACCAGTTCTTC. J is TRBJ2-1 and V is TRBV7-9; 11 positions match TRBD2. Germline CDR1 SEHNR, CDR2 FQNEAQ (reference sequence). CDR3 length: 15 amino acids.

This clonotype was picked up many times. This chain joins TRBV7-2 and TRBJ2-4, with 10 bases lining up with TRBD2. CDR1 is SGHTA and CDR2 is FQGNSA in the germline V gene. The CDR3 spans 17 residues. J was trimmed by 1 base and V by 0 bases; bases with no gene match: 3. In DNA form, the CDR3 reads TGTGCCAGCAGCTTAGCGAGCGGGAGGGCCGCCAAAAACATTCAGTACTTC. Amino acids: CASSLASGRAAKNIQYF. Together with reference TRBV7-2 and TRBJ2-4, the CDR3 gives the full variable domain: GAGVSQSPSNKVTEKGKDVELRCDPISGHTALYWYRQSLGQGLEFLIYFQGNSAPDKSGLPSDRFSAERTGGSVSTLTIQRTQQEDSAVYLCASSLASGRAAKNIQYFGAGTRLSVL.